The T cell receptor (beta chain) under discussion was sequenced for a study of shared clonotypes between healthy human individuals. Notes on the study in general: Generation probability values for non-shared clonotypes were lower than those for clonotypes shared by all four donors.

With respect to this clone: The antigen is undetermined.

Each subset's genomic DNA was shared equally among a number of immunoSEQ plates. Profiling relied on immunoSEQ multiplex PCR, and the TCRdb table lists in-frame clones only, not all of them. The sample lists 2 million to 3 million clones, over 85% occurring once. Sequencing used naive CD4+ T cells from PBMCs. The sample's subset: CD45RA+ positively selected. The clonotype originates from a young man in good health. Some clones in this sample may be carry-over from other donors' samples.

This chain's CDR3 is CASSLRGTSWYTEAFF. The CDR3 nucleotides read TGTGCCAGCAGTTTGAGGGGTACGTCTTGGTACACTGAAGCTTTCTTT. The V and J genes are TRBV27 and TRBJ1-1; D possibly corresponds to TRBD1 (5 bases). Germline values: CDR1 MNHEY, CDR2 SMNVEV (reference sequence). The germline V and J ends were trimmed by 3 bases and 3 bases, with 17 bases remaining between them. This CDR3 region has 16 residues.